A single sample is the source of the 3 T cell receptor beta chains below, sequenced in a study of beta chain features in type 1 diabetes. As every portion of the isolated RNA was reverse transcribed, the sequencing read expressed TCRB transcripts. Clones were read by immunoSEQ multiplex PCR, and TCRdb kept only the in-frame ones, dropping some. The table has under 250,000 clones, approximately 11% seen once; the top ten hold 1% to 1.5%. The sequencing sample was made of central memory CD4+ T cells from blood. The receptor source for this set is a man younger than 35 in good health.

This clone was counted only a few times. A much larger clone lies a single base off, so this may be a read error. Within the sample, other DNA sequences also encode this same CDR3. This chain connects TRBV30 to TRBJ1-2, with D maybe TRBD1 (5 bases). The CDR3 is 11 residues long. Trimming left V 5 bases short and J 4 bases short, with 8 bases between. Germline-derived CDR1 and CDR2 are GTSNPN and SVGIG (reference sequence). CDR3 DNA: TGTGCCTGGGACAGTCTCTATGGCTACACCTTC. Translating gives CAWDSLYGYTF.

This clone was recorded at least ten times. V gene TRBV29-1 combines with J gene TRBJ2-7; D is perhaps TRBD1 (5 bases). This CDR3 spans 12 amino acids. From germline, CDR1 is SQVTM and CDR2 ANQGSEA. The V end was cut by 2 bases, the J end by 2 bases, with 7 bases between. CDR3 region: CSVEKGAYEQYF. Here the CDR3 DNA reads TGCAGCGTTGAAAAAGGGGCCTACGAGCAGTACTTC.

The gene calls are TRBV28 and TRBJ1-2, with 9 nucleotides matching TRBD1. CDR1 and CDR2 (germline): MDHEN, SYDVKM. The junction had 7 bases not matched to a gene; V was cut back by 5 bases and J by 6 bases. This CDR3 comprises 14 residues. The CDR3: CASSPPDRGNGYTF. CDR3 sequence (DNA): TGTGCCAGCAGTCCCCCGGACAGGGGAAATGGCTACACCTTC.